A single sample is the source of the 7 T cell receptor beta chains below, sequenced in a study of blood T cell repertoires in COVID-19. TCRdb keeps only in-frame clones here, not all; method: immunoSEQ multiplex PCR. The sample yields 200,000 to 300,000 clones, approximately 86% seen once. The sequenced sample was peripheral blood. Source of these receptors: a man aged 30-40 years with active or convalescent COVID-19.

The chain combines TRBV7-8 with TRBJ2-7; no firm D call. This CDR3 contains 12 residues. V gave up 5 bases and J gave up 5 bases, with 10 bases separating them. CDR1 SGHVS and CDR2 FQNEAQ come from the germline V gene. The CDR3 DNA sequence: TGTGCCAGCAGCCTAAACCGGGACGAGCAGTACTTC. As protein: CASSLNRDEQYF.

The J gene is TRBJ2-2, the V gene TRBV5-6, with D tentatively TRBD2 (5 bases). Looked up from germline, CDR1 is SGHDT and CDR2 is YYEEEE. The CDR3 covers 14 residues. V lost 3 bases and J 5 bases, leaving 11 bases between the germline ends. The chain's CDR3 is CASSSGLRTGELFF. DNA of the CDR3: TGTGCCAGCAGCTCGGGGTTACGGACCGGGGAGCTGTTTTTT.

V is TRBV2 and J is TRBJ2-1; 10 nucleotides match TRBD2. Germline V gives CDR1 SNHLY, CDR2 FYNNEI. This CDR3 has 15 amino acids. V was clipped by 6 bases and J by 4 bases; unmatched bases: 6. The CDR3 sequence is CASRIAGGGYNEQFF. In nucleotides, the CDR3 is TGTGCCAGCAGGATAGCGGGGGGAGGGTACAATGAGCAGTTCTTC.

This chain links TRBV6-1 with TRBJ1-4; D remains unclear. CDR1 MNHNS and CDR2 SASEGT come from the germline V gene. V lost 3 bases and J 4 bases, leaving 12 bases between the germline ends. The CDR3 is made up of 15 amino acids. This chain's CDR3 is CASSDPTYRNEKLFF. The CDR3 nucleotides are TGTGCCAGCAGTGACCCGACATACCGTAATGAAAAACTGTTTTTT.

This sequence joins TRBV4-1 and TRBJ2-5, with D possibly matching TRBD2 (6 bases). Germline assignment: CDR1 MGHRA and CDR2 YSYEKL. V was clipped by 0 bases and J by 1 base, with 6 bases between them. The CDR3 totals 14 residues. The CDR3 sequence: CASSQEGGQETQYF. Here the CDR3 DNA reads TGCGCCAGCAGCCAAGAGGGGGGCCAAGAGACCCAGTACTTC.

V usage is TRBV6-6 and J usage is TRBJ2-5; no clear D. Germline V gene data show CDR1 as MNHNY and CDR2 as SVGAGI (reference sequence). The CDR3 spans 16 residues. V was pared by 0 bases and J by 0 bases, with 11 bases between. DNA of the CDR3: TGTGCCAGCAGTTACTCCGCAGGAAGGAACCAAGAGACCCAGTACTTC. This encodes CASSYSAGRNQETQYF.

This clone was observed a handful of times. Distinct nucleotide sequences in the sample also encode this CDR3. V gene TRBV5-6 combines with J gene TRBJ1-6, with D unresolved. The V and J ends lost 4 bases and 4 bases respectively, with 12 bases between them. Germline lookup yields CDR1 SGHDT and CDR2 YYEEEE. The CDR3 has 15 residues. The CDR3 nucleotides read TGTGCCAGCAGCCTCGGAGGCGCTTATAATTCACCCCTCCACTTT. As protein: CASSLGGAYNSPLHF.